The rows below give T cell receptor beta chains drawn from one sample of a study of blood T cell repertoires in COVID-19. Generated by immunoSEQ multiplex PCR, the TCRdb table keeps only in-frame clones and is missing some. Of some 260,000 clones listed, 88% were seen once; the top ten hold 0.95% to 1%. The material sequenced was peripheral blood. The receptors were gathered from a middle-aged woman who had recovered from COVID-19. The CDR3 runs from the conserved cysteine through the conserved F or W. D genes are given only for firm matches. Size tells how often a clone was seen (once, few, many) or the class of an expanded clone, and some rows leave it out.

>TRBJ2-1|-|TRBV7-2|TRBD2
CASSPLAGYVEQFF
TGTGCCAGCAGCCCACTAGCGGGATACGTTGAGCAGTTCTTC
>TRBJ1-2|once|TRBV18|-
CASSPDGISPAF
TGTGCCAGCTCACCCGACGGGATTAGCCCCGCCTTC
>TRBJ1-1|-|TRBV5-1|-
CASSFGSSGEAFF
TGCGCCAGCAGCTTTGGCAGCTCAGGAGAAGCTTTCTTT
>TRBJ2-3|-|TRBV7-2|-
CASSLGTDTGQYF
TGTGCCAGCAGCTTAGGGACAGACACAGGGCAGTATTTT
>TRBJ2-1|once|TRBV9|-
CASSRAFGSSYNEQFF
TGTGCCAGCAGCAGGGCGTTTGGGAGCTCCTACAATGAGCAGTTCTTC
>TRBJ1-1|-|TRBV29-1|TRBD1
CSAGTGGTEAFF
TGCAGCGCTGGGACAGGGGGTACTGAAGCTTTCTTT
>TRBJ2-7|-|TRBV4-2|-
CASSWASRPWEQYF
TGTGCCAGCAGCTGGGCCTCCCGGCCCTGGGAGCAGTACTTC
>TRBJ2-2|-|TRBV5-4|-
CASTRGQGGAGELFF
TGTGCCAGCACCCGTGGGCAGGGTGGGGCCGGGGAGCTGTTTTTT
>TRBJ1-1|-|TRBV10-3|-
CAISESWGGATEAFF
TGTGCCATCAGTGAGTCGTGGGGTGGGGCCACTGAAGCTTTCTTT
>TRBJ1-6|once|TRBV10-2|TRBD1
CASSPPTGGYNSPLHF
TGCGCCAGCAGCCCCCCGACAGGGGGTTATAATTCACCCCTCCACTTT
>TRBJ1-2|-|TRBV19|TRBD1
CASSRGQAYGYTF
TGTGCCAGTAGTAGGGGACAGGCCTATGGCTACACCTTC
>TRBJ2-3|-|TRBV18|-
CASSPGAADTQYF
TGTGCCAGCTCACCGGGGGCGGCAGATACGCAGTATTTT
>TRBJ2-7|few|TRBV7-2|TRBD2
CASSPLAGVVSYEQYF
TGTGCCAGCAGCCCTCTAGCGGGAGTCGTCTCTTACGAGCAGTACTTC
>TRBJ1-6|-|TRBV24-1|TRBD1
CATSAGQVYNSPLHF
TGTGCCACCAGTGCGGGACAGGTGTATAATTCACCCCTCCACTTT
>TRBJ1-3|-|TRBV9|TRBD1
CASSGTGGGNTIYF
TGTGCCAGCAGCGGAACAGGGGGTGGAAACACCATATATTTT
>TRBJ2-5|-|TRBV2|TRBD2
CAPRGGAVGLETQYF
TGTGCCCCCCGGGGGGGGGCCGTCGGCTTGGAGACCCAGTACTTC
>TRBJ2-1|-|TRBV29-1|TRBD2
CSARGLASNEQFF
TGCAGCGCCCGAGGACTAGCCTCGAATGAGCAGTTCTTC
>TRBJ2-3|-|TRBV6-5|-
CASSSEGHTQYF
TGTGCCAGCAGCAGCGAGGGCCATACGCAGTATTTT
>TRBJ2-7|once|TRBV2|TRBD2
CASLGLAGGPGSF
TGTGCCAGCCTGGGACTAGCGGGAGGGCCGGGCTCTTTC
>TRBJ1-5|few|TRBV25-1|-
CASSESGRRRGNQPQHF
TGTGCCAGCAGTGAATCGGGACGCCGGAGGGGCAATCAGCCCCAGCATTTT
>TRBJ1-5|-|TRBV7-2|TRBD1
CASGQGAGQPQHF
TGTGCCAGTGGACAGGGGGCCGGGCAGCCCCAGCATTTT
>TRBJ2-3|-|TRBV19|TRBD1
CASSRGPGQGGTDTQYF
TGTGCCAGTAGCAGGGGGCCGGGACAGGGGGGCACAGATACGCAGTATTTT
>TRBJ2-2|-|TRBV5-1|TRBD1
CASSLRGQGVGELFF
TGCGCCAGCAGCCTCCGAGGACAGGGAGTAGGGGAGCTGTTTTTT
>TRBJ1-2|-|TRBV6-5|-
CASSYGGLDGYTF
TGTGCCAGCAGTTATGGCGGCTTGGATGGCTACACCTTC
>TRBJ2-1|-|TRBV7-2|TRBD2
CASSTSVTDNEQFF
TGTGCCAGCAGCACTAGCGTGACGGACAATGAGCAGTTCTTC
>TRBJ2-1|-|TRBV7-9|TRBD2
CASSRRVSGSSYNEQFF
TGTGCCAGCAGCCGTCGGGTTAGCGGGAGCTCCTACAATGAGCAGTTCTTC
>TRBJ1-1|-|TRBV6-5|-
CASTTTGAEAFF
TGTGCCAGCACCACGACAGGCGCTGAAGCTTTCTTT
>TRBJ2-1|-|TRBV6-5|TRBD2
CASSGGRGSYNEQFF
TGTGCCAGCAGCGGGGGGAGGGGCTCCTACAATGAGCAGTTCTTC
>TRBJ2-1|once|TRBV15|-
CATSRTPGASYNEQFF
TGTGCCACCAGCAGAACCCCAGGGGCATCCTACAATGAGCAGTTCTTC
>TRBJ2-7|-|TRBV7-9|-
CASSFLGGYEQYF
TGTGCCAGCAGCTTCCTAGGGGGCTACGAGCAGTACTTC
>TRBJ2-7|-|TRBV7-9|-
CASSLVGLASTYEQYF
TGTGCCAGCAGCTTAGTGGGGCTAGCGTCCACCTACGAGCAGTACTTC
>TRBJ2-6|-|TRBV19|TRBD2
CASTPRGGTGANVLTF
TGTGCCAGTACACCCCGGGGGGGGACTGGGGCCAACGTCCTGACTTTC
>TRBJ2-5|-|TRBV7-2|TRBD1
CASRLPGQGRETQYF
TGTGCCAGCCGGCTCCCGGGACAGGGCAGGGAGACCCAGTACTTC
>TRBJ1-4|-|TRBV19|-
CASSWREGEKLFF
TGTGCCAGTAGTTGGAGGGAGGGTGAAAAACTGTTTTTT
>TRBJ2-2|-|TRBV10-3|-
CAISGGALAAGELFF
TGTGCCATCAGTGGCGGGGCCCTAGCCGCCGGGGAGCTGTTTTTT
>TRBJ1-1|once|TRBV7-2|-
CASSLGRGGTEAFF
TGTGCCAGCAGCTTAGGGAGGGGAGGCACTGAAGCTTTCTTT
>TRBJ2-7|-|TRBV7-2|TRBD2
CASRALAGSSYEQYF
TGTGCCAGCAGGGCACTAGCGGGAAGCTCCTACGAGCAGTACTTC
>TRBJ2-2|-|TRBV9|-
CASSANWAPTGELFF
TGTGCCAGCAGCGCCAACTGGGCCCCAACCGGGGAGCTGTTTTTT
>TRBJ2-7|-|TRBV5-4|-
CASRPTGIYEQYF
TGTGCCAGCAGACCTACAGGGATCTACGAGCAGTACTTC
>TRBJ1-5|-|TRBV19|-
CASSTYQGEPQHF
TGTGCCAGTAGTACCTACCAGGGTGAGCCCCAGCATTTT